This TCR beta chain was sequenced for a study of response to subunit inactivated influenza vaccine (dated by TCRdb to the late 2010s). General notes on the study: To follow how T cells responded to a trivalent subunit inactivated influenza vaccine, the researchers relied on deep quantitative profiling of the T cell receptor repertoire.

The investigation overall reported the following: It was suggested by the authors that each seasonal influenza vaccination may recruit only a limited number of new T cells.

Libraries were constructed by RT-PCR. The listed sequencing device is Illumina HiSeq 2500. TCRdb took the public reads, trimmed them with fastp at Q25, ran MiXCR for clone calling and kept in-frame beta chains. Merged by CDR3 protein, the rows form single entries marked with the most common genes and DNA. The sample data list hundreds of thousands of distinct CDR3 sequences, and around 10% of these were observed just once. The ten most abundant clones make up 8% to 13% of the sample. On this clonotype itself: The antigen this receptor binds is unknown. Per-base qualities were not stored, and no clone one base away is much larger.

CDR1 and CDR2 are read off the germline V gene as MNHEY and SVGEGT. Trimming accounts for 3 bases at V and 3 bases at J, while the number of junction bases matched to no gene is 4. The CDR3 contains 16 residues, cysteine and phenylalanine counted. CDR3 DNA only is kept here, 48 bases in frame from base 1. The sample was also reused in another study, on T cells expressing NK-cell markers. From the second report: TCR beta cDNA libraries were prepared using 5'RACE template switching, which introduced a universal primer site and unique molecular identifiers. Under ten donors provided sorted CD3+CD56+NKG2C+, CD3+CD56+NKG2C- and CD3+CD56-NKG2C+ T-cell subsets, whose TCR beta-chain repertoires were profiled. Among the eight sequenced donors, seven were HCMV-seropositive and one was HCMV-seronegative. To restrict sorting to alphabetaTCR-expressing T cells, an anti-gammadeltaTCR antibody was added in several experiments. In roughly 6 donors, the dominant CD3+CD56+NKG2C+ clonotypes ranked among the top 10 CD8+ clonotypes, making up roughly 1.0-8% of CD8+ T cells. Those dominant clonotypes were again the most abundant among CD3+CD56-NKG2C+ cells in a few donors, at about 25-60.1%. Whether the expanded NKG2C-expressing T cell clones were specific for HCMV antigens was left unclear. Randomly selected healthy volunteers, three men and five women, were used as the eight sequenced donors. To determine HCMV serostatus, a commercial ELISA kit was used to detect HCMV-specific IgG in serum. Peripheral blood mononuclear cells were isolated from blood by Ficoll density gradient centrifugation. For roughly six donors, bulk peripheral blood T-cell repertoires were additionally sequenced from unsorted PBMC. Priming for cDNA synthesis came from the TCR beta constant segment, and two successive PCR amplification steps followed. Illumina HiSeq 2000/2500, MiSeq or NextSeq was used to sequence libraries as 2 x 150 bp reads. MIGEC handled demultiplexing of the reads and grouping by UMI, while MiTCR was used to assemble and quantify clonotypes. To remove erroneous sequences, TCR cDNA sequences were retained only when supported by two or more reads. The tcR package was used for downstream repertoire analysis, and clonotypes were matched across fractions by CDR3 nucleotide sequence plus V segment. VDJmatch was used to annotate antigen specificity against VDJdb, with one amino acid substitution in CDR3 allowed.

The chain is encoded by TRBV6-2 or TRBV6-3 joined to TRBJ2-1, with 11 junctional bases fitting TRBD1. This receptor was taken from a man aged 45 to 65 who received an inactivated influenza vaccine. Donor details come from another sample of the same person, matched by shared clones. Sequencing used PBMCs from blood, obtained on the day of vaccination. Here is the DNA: TGTGCCAGCAGTTATGGGACAGGGGGGGTCTACAATGAGCAGTTCTTC. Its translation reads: CASSYGTGGVYNEQFF.